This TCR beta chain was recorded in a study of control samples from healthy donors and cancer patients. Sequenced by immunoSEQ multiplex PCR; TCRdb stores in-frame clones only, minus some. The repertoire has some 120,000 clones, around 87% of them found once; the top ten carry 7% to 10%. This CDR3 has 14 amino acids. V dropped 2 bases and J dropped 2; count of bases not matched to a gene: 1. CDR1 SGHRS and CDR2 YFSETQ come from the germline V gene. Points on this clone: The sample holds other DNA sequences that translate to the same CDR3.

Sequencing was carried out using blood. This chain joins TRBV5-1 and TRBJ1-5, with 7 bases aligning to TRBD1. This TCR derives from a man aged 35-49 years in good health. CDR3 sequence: CASSLGGGNQPQHF. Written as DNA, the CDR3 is TGCGCCAGCAGCTTAGGGGGCGGCAATCAGCCCCAGCATTTT.